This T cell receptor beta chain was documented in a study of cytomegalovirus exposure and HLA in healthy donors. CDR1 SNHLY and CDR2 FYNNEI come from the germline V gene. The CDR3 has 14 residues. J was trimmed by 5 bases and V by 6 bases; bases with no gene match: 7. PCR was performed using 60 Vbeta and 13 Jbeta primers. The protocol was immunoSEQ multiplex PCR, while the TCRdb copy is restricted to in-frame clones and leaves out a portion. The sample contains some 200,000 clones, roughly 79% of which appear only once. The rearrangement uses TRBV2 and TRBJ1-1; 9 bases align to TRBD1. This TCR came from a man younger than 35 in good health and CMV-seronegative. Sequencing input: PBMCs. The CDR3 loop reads CASSQGQGGTEAFF. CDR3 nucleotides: TGTGCCAGCAGCCAGGGACAGGGAGGGACTGAAGCTTTCTTT. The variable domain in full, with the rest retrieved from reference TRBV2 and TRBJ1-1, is EPEVTQTPSHQVTQMGQEVILRCVPISNHLYFYWYRQILGQKVEFLVSFYNNEISEKSEIFDDQFSVERPDGSNFTLKIRSTKLEDSAMYFCASSQGQGGTEAFFGQGTRLTVV.